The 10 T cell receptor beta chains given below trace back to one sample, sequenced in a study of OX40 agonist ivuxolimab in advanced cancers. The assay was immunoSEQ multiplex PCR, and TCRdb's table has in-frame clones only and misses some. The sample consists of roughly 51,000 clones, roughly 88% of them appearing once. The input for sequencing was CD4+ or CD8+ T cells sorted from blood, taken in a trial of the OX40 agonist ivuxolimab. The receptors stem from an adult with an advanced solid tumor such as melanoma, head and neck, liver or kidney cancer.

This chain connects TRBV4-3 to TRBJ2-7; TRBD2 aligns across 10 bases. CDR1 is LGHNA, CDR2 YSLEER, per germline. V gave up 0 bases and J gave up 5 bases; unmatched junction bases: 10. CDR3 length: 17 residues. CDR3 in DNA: TGCGCCAGCAGCCAAGATATACCGGGACTAGCGAATGACGAGCAGTACTTC. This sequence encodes CASSQDIPGLANDEQYF.

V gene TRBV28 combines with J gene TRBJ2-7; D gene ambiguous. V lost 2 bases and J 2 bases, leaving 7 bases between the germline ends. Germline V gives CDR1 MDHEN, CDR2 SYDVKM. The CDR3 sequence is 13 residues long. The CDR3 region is CASSLNPAYEQYF. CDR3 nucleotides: TGTGCCAGCAGTTTAAATCCAGCCTACGAGCAGTACTTC.

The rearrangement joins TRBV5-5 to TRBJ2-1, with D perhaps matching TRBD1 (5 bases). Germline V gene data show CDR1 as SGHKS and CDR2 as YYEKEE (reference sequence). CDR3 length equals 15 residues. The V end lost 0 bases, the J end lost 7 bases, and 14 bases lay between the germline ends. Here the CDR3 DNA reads TGTGCCAGCAGCTTGGCAGGGTGGGGATGGAATGAGCAGTTCTTC. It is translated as CASSLAGWGWNEQFF.

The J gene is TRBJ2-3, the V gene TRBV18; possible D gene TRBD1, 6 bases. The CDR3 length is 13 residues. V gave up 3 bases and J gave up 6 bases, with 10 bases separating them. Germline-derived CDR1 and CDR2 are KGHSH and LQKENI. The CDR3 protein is CASSPDRYDTQYF. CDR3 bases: TGTGCCAGCTCACCCGACAGGTACGATACGCAGTATTTT.

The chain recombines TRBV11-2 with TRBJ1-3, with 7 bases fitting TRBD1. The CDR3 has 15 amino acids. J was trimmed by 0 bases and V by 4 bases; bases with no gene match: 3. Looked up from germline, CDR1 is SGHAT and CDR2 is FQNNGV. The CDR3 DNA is TGTGCCAGCAGCTCGGACAGGAGCTCTGGAAACACCATATATTTT. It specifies CASSSDRSSGNTIYF. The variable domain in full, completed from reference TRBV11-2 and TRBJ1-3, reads EAGVAQSPRYKIIEKRQSVAFWCNPISGHATLYWYQQILGQGPKLLIQFQNNGVVDDSQLPKDRFSAERLKGVDSTLKIQPAKLEDSAVYLCASSSDRSSGNTIYFGEGSWLTVV.

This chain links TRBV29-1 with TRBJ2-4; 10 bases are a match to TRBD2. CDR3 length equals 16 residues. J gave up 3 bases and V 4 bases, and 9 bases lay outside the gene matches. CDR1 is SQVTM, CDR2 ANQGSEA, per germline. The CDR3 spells CSVVSGRPWDKNIQYF. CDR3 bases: TGCAGCGTTGTTAGCGGGAGGCCGTGGGACAAAAACATTCAGTACTTC.

CDR3 sequence (DNA): TGTGCCTGTCTGGGCGGGGAGCTGTTTTTT. The encoded protein is CACLGGELFF. The chain couples TRBV30 to TRBJ2-2; D unclear. V was trimmed by 6 bases and J by 7 bases, leaving 6 bases between them. Germline-derived CDR1 and CDR2 are GTSNPN and SVGIG (reference sequence). The CDR3 is made up of 10 amino acids.

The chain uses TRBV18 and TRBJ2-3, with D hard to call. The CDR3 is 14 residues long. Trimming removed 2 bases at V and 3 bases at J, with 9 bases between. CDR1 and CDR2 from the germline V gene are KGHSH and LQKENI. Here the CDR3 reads CASSPVKETDTQYF. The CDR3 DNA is TGTGCCAGCTCACCAGTGAAAGAGACAGATACGCAGTATTTT.

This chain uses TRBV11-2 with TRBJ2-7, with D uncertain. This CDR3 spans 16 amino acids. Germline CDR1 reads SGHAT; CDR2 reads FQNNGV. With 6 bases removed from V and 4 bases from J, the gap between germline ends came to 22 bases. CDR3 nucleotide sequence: TGTGCCAGCAGACGAAGGTTGGCGGATACTACGTACGAGCAGTACTTC. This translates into CASRRRLADTTYEQYF. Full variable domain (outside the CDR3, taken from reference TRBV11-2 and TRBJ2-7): EAGVAQSPRYKIIEKRQSVAFWCNPISGHATLYWYQQILGQGPKLLIQFQNNGVVDDSQLPKDRFSAERLKGVDSTLKIQPAKLEDSAVYLCASRRRLADTTYEQYFGPGTRLTVT.

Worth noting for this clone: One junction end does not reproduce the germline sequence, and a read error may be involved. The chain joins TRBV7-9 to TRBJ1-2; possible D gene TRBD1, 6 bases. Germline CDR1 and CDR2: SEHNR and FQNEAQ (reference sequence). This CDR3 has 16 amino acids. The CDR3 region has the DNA TGTGCCGGCAGCGAATTGACAGGACGAGCTAACTATGGCTACACCTTC. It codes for CAGSELTGRANYGYTF.